This T cell receptor beta chain was profiled in a study of blood T cell repertoires in COVID-19. Overall study: COVID-19 samples collected from the United States, Italy and Spain covered acute and convalescent phases. PBMCs, B-cell-depleted T cells, or T cells were the source of the cDNA or gDNA that made up the material.

V was pared by 1 base and J by 7 bases, with 10 bases between. The germline V gene encodes CDR1 SGHAT and CDR2 FQNNGV. The CDR3 length is 13 residues. Sequencing used immunoSEQ multiplex PCR; TCRdb keeps in-frame clones, though not all of them. The table records around 130,000 clones, around 78% of them present only once. V usage is TRBV11-2 and J usage is TRBJ1-1, with no clear D. The source is a human donor in a cohort sampled during active COVID-19. Sequenced sample: peripheral blood. The CDR3, as DNA: TGTGCCAGCAGCTTAGCGGGGATGGTTGAAGCTTTCTTT. As protein: CASSLAGMVEAFF.